This T cell receptor beta chain appears in the sequencing data of a study of shared T cell receptors in the human thymus. Sequenced by immunoSEQ multiplex PCR; TCRdb stores in-frame clones only, minus some. The sample yields roughly 710,000 clones, 80% to 90% seen once. This clone showed up just once. V was clipped by 5 bases and J by 3 bases; unmatched bases: 7. Germline lookup yields CDR1 MNHEY and CDR2 SVGAGI. This CDR3 contains 14 residues. These data were likewise used in another study, on human thymus T cells. According to that study: Gene usage for V and J segments appeared biased in thymic and blood repertoires.

The V call is TRBV6-5, the J call TRBJ2-7; TRBD1 matches at 7 bases. This TCR was recovered from a girl in the first two years of life with a congenital heart defect. Sequencing input: thymocytes. CDR3 region: CASSQLQGRYEQYF. Here the CDR3 DNA reads TGTGCCAGCAGTCAATTACAGGGGCGCTACGAGCAGTACTTC.